One T cell receptor (beta chain) is described in this entry. Its antigen is as yet unknown. The sample originates from a study of T cells expressing NK-cell markers. Findings and limits, study-wide: In a group of 5 or 6 donors, dominant NKG2C+ clonotypes represented about 1.0-7.0% of CD8+ T cells.

TCRdb reprocessed the 5' RACE reads and stores each CDR3 protein as one record, lacking DNA. This table lists about 390,000 distinct CDR3 sequences. The sequencing input was blood T cells: a sorted CD56 or NKG2C T cell subset, CD4+ or CD8+ T cells, or bulk PBMC T cells (not recorded which). The receptor was derived from a woman in her forties or fifties in good health.

The CDR3: CASSPGLYTEAFF. The chain uses TRBV27 and TRBJ1-1; absent DNA, TCRdb's TRBD1 call cannot be checked. The CDR3 is 13 amino acids. Germline V gene lookup returns CDR1 MNHEY and CDR2 SMNVEV (reference sequence).